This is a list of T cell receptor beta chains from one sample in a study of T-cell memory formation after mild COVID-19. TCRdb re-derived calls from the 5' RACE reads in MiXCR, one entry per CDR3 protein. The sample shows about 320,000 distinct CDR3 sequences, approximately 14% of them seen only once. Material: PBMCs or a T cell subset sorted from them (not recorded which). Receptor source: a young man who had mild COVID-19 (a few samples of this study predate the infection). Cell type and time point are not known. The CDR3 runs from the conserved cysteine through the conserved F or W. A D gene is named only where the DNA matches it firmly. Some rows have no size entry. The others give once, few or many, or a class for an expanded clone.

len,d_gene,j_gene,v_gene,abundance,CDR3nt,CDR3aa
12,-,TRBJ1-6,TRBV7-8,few,TGTGCCAGCAGCTTAGCTGGCGAGACCCTCCACTTT,CASSLAGETLHF
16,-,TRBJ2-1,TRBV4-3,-,TGCGCCAGCAGCCAAGATCCAGGGAGCGCCTACAATGAGCAGTTCTTC,CASSQDPGSAYNEQFF
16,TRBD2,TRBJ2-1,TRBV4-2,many,TGTGCCAGCAGCCAAAGGACTAGCGGGGGCTGGGATGAGCAGTTCTTC,CASSQRTSGGWDEQFF
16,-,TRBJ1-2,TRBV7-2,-,TGTGCCAGCAGCTTAAGGACAGTAGGGTTGTCCTATGGCTACACCTTC,CASSLRTVGLSYGYTF
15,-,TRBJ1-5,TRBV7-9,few,TGTGCCAGCAGCTTATCGACACAGTGGGATCAGCCCCAGCATTTT,CASSLSTQWDQPQHF
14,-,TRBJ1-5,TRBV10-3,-,TGTGCCATTTCAAGTCTGCAGGGAGTCATGGGCCAGCATTTT,CAISSLQGVMGQHF
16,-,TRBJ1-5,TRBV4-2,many,TGTGCCAGCAGCCAAGATGCCTCACAGGGACGCCAGCCCCAGCATTTT,CASSQDASQGRQPQHF
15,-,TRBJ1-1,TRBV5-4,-,TGTGCCAGCAGCTTGGGGGGACCCATGAACACTGAAGCTTTCTTT,CASSLGGPMNTEAFF
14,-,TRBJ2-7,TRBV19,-,TGTGCCAGTAGGGGAGACAGAGCAGTCTACGAGCAGTACTTC,CASRGDRAVYEQYF
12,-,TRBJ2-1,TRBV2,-,TGTGCCTCAAAAATCGGGTACAATGAGCAGTTCTTC,CASKIGYNEQFF
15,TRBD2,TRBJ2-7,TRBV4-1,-,TGCGCCAGCAGCCAAGGTACTAGCGGGGGCTACGAGCAGTACTTC,CASSQGTSGGYEQYF
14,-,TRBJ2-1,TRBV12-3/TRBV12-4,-,TGTGCCAGCAGTTTAAGGGGACTTTACAATGAGCAGTTCTTC,CASSLRGLYNEQFF
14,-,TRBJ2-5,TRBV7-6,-,TGTGCCAGCAGCTTTGGACGAGTGGGGGAGACCCAGTACTTC,CASSFGRVGETQYF
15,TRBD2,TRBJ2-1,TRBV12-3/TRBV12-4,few,TGTGCCAGCAGTTTGCGTAGCGGGGGGGCCTGGGAGCAGTTCTTC,CASSLRSGGAWEQFF
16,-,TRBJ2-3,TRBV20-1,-,TGCAGTGCTAGAGGGCTGACCGGGACTAGCACAGATACGCAGTATTTT,CSARGLTGTSTDTQYF
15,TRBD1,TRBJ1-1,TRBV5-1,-,TGCGCCAGCGGGGACACCGGGACAGGTAACACTGAAGCTTTCTTT,CASGDTGTGNTEAFF
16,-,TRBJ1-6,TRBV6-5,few,TGTGCCAGCAGTTTCACACCCCAGGGGTTTAGTTCACCCCTCCACTTT,CASSFTPQGFSSPLHF
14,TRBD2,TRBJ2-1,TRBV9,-,TGTGCCAGCAGCGTAGCGGGGGGGAGCAATGAGCAGTTCTTC,CASSVAGGSNEQFF
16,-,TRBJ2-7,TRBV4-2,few,TGTGCCAGCAGCCAGGTACAGGGTGCGATCACCTACGAGCAGTACTTC,CASSQVQGAITYEQYF
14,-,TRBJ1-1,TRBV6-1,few,TGTGCCAGCAGTGAAGAGGGCAGTTACACTGAAGCTTTCTTT,CASSEEGSYTEAFF
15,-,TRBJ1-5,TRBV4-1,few,TGCGCCAGCAGCCAAGGCGTTTCTAGCAATCAGCCCCAGCATTTT,CASSQGVSSNQPQHF
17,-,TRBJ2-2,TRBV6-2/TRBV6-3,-,TGTGCCAGCACCCCGCCCTGGGGCAGGGCAAACACCGGGGAGCTGTTTTTT,CASTPPWGRANTGELFF
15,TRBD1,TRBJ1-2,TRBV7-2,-,TGTGCCAGCAGCTTATGGACAGGGGCCACTTATGGCTACACCTTC,CASSLWTGATYGYTF
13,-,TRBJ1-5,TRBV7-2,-,TGTGCCAGCAGCCCCTGGATTGATCAGCCCCAGCATTTT,CASSPWIDQPQHF
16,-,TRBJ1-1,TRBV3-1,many,TGTGCCAGCAGCCAAGCGGGGACAACCTCGAACACTGAAGCTTTCTTT,CASSQAGTTSNTEAFF
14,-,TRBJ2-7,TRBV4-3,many,TGCGCCAGCAGCCAAGATGGACGTGGTCGTGAGCAGTACTTC,CASSQDGRGREQYF